The T cell receptor beta chain described here comes from a study of T cells in tumors after PD-1 blockade. Study observations and caveats: Peripheral recruitment is suggested, as some novel exhausted tumor clones were in pre-treatment blood.

For this clone: What it recognizes is unknown.

Sequencing was performed with immunoSEQ multiplex PCR; in TCRdb, only in-frame clones are kept and a portion is missing. The table has tens of thousands of clones, approximately 78% seen once. V was pared by 3 bases and J by 4 bases, with 5 bases of the junction left unmatched. The germline V gene has CDR1 KGHSH and CDR2 LQKENI. This CDR3 region has 15 residues. The sequenced sample was PBMCs, obtained before anti-PD-1 treatment. The V and J genes are TRBV18 and TRBJ2-3, with TRBD1 matching over 9 bases. This receptor was identified in a human donor with basal cell carcinoma. The CDR3 sequence: CASSPPGQGADTQYF. In DNA, the CDR3 is TGTGCCAGCTCACCCCCGGGACAGGGTGCAGATACGCAGTATTTT.